The 28 T cell receptor beta chains below were found in one sample sequenced in a study of blood T cell repertoires in COVID-19. Only in-frame clones appear in the TCRdb table, and some are missing; sequencing was by immunoSEQ multiplex PCR. The table lists around 250,000 clones, around 87% of them singletons. Sequencing was carried out using PBMCs or T cells enriched from blood (not recorded which). The source of these receptors is a woman aged 50 to 65 who had recovered from COVID-19.

The V gene is TRBV5-1, the J gene TRBJ2-3; weak D call: TRBD1 (6 bases). Germline-derived CDR1 and CDR2 are SGHRS and YFSETQ. The V end lost 4 bases, the J end lost 3 bases, and 9 bases lay between the germline ends. The CDR3 has 13 residues. CDR3 loop: CASSRTGTDTQYF. The CDR3 region has the DNA TGCGCCAGCAGCCGTACAGGGACAGATACGCAGTATTTT.

The J gene is TRBJ1-1, the V gene TRBV5-6; D might be TRBD1 (6 bases). V was pared by 0 bases and J by 6 bases, with 12 bases between. Germline values: CDR1 SGHDT, CDR2 YYEEEE. CDR3 length equals 14 residues. The CDR3 nucleotides read TGTGCCAGCAGCTTGGATCAGGGGAGGGCTGAAGCTTTCTTT. Translating gives CASSLDQGRAEAFF.

Notes on this clone: Relative to the germline gene, one junction end is altered; a read error may explain this. V is TRBV14 and J is TRBJ2-1, with 8 bases lining up with TRBD2. CDR3 length: 15 amino acids. Germline CDR1 SGHDN, CDR2 FVKESK. The CDR3: CASTQLREERNEQFF. CDR3 nucleotides: TGTGCCAGCACCCAACTGCGGGAGGAGAGAAATGAGCAGTTCTTC. Using reference TRBV14 and TRBJ2-1 for the parts outside the CDR3, the full variable domain is EAGVTQFPSHSVIEKGQTVTLRCDPISGHDNLYWYRRVMGKEIKFLLHFVKESKQDESGMPNNRFLAERTGGTYSTLKVQPAELEDSGVYFCASTQLREERNEQFFGPGTRLTVL.

This rearrangement joins TRBV29-1 to TRBJ1-2, with TRBD1 matching 9 bases. The germline V gene encodes CDR1 SQVTM and CDR2 ANQGSEA. V dropped 7 bases and J dropped 4; count of bases not matched to a gene: 7. This CDR3 region has 13 residues. CDR3 sequence: CSASDRGPYGYTF. The CDR3 DNA sequence: TGCAGCGCTTCGGACAGGGGTCCCTATGGCTACACCTTC.

The V call is TRBV6-5, the J call TRBJ1-3; TRBD1 is a possible D gene (6 bases). There are 15 residues in the CDR3. Deletions cut 2 bases from V and 4 bases from J, with 12 bases between. Germline CDR1 and CDR2: MNHEY and SVGAGI. CDR3 amino acids: CASSYGGASGNTIYF. As DNA, the CDR3 is TGTGCCAGCAGTTACGGGGGCGCATCCGGAAACACCATATATTTT.

The chain is built from TRBV29-1 and TRBJ2-2; no clear D gene. Germline values: CDR1 SQVTM, CDR2 ANQGSEA. The CDR3 is 12 residues long. The V and J ends lost 6 bases and 7 bases respectively, with 12 bases between them. Here the CDR3 DNA reads TGCAGCGTGGGCGGAACCTACGGGGAGCTGTTTTTT. This sequence encodes CSVGGTYGELFF.

The chain has TRBV23-1 and TRBJ2-4; 7 bases are a match to TRBD1. TRBV23-1 is placed among ORFs of uncertain function. V shed 8 bases, J shed 3 bases, and the junction held 13 bases outside the gene matches. The CDR3 extends over 16 amino acids. This chain's CDR3 is CASVRPTGVGKNIQYF. Written as DNA, the CDR3 is TGCGCCAGCGTCAGACCCACAGGGGTCGGCAAAAACATTCAGTACTTC.

This rearrangement joins TRBV7-2 to TRBJ2-5, with D possibly matching TRBD2 (5 bases). The CDR3 is 11 amino acids. Trimming pared 5 bases from V and 5 bases from J, leaving 6 bases between. Per the germline V gene, CDR1 is SGHTA and CDR2 is FQGNSA. The CDR3 loop is CASSPGETQYF. CDR3 bases: TGTGCCAGCAGCCCGGGGGAGACCCAGTACTTC.

CDR3 amino acids: CASSSQNNEQFF. CDR3 bases: TGTGCCAGCAGCTCCCAAAACAATGAGCAGTTCTTC. The chain joins TRBV7-9 to TRBJ2-1, with no clear D. V was cut by 4 bases and J by 5 bases, with 6 bases left in between. The germline CDR1 and CDR2 sequences are SEHNR and FQNEAQ (reference sequence). The CDR3 spans 12 residues.

V and J are TRBV6-5 and TRBJ1-1; D is unresolved. The CDR3 totals 14 residues. V was trimmed by 3 bases and J by 0 bases, leaving 8 bases between them. Germline V lookup: CDR1 MNHEY, CDR2 SVGAGI. CDR3 loop: CASSYRSMNTEAFF. The CDR3 DNA follows: TGTGCCAGCAGTTATCGAAGCATGAACACTGAAGCTTTCTTT.

The rearrangement uses TRBV7-9 and TRBJ1-6; 7 bases are a match to TRBD1. Germline V gene data show CDR1 as SEHNR and CDR2 as FQNEAQ (reference sequence). V was clipped by 2 bases and J by 8 bases; unmatched bases: 3. The CDR3 extends over 14 amino acids. The CDR3 region is CASSLWDSYSPLHF. The CDR3 DNA sequence: TGTGCCAGCAGCTTATGGGACAGCTATTCACCCCTCCACTTT.

The chain recombines TRBV5-4 with TRBJ1-2, with a tentative D call TRBD1 (5 bases). Trimming removed 0 bases from V and 6 bases from J, with 12 bases in between. The length of the CDR3 is 14 residues. Germline lookup yields CDR1 SGHNT and CDR2 YYREEE (reference sequence). The CDR3 spells CASSLVPGVHGYTF. CDR3 nucleotide sequence: TGTGCCAGCAGCTTGGTTCCGGGGGTCCATGGCTACACCTTC.

This clone was observed a handful of times. The rearrangement uses TRBV28 and TRBJ1-5; 7 nucleotides match TRBD1. CDR1 is MDHEN and CDR2 is SYDVKM in the germline V gene. There are 15 residues in the CDR3. With 7 bases clipped from V and 7 bases from J, the junction kept 13 bases outside the gene matches. This CDR3 is CASKEVVRGLQPQHF. The CDR3 nucleotides are TGTGCCAGCAAAGAGGTGGTAAGGGGGCTGCAGCCCCAGCATTTT.

The chain has TRBV7-2 and TRBJ2-7; 10 nucleotides line up with TRBD2. Germline V CDR1 and CDR2: SGHTA, FQGNSA. This CDR3 is built from 15 residues. Trimming at V came to 5 bases and at J to 4 bases, leaving 8 bases not matched to a gene. The CDR3 coding sequence is TGTGCCAGCAGCGCCGACGGACTAGCGGTGTACGAGCAGTACTTC. It yields the protein CASSADGLAVYEQYF.

This sequence joins TRBV7-9 and TRBJ1-4, with unresolved D. CDR3 length: 13 residues. Per the germline V gene, CDR1 is SEHNR and CDR2 is FQNEAQ (reference sequence). V was clipped by 0 bases and J by 7 bases, with 6 bases between them. CDR3 DNA: TGTGCCAGCAGCTTAGCAAGCGGTGAAAAACTGTTTTTT. Protein sequence: CASSLASGEKLFF.

The J gene is TRBJ2-1, the V gene TRBV3-1 (or the pseudogene TRBV3-2); 7 bases line up with TRBD2. The germline V gene has CDR1 LGHDT and CDR2 YNNKEL (reference sequence). The CDR3 is 17 amino acids. V lost 1 base and J lost 6; bases outside the gene matches: 12. Written as DNA, the CDR3 is TGTGCCAGCAGCCAAGGGGGGAGAGGGAGGGCCTCCAATGAGCAGTTCTTC. It yields the protein CASSQGGRGRASNEQFF.

The chain has TRBV9 and TRBJ2-2; possible D gene TRBD1, 5 bases. The CDR3 spans 16 residues. Trimming cost V 1 base and J 1 base, with 11 bases left between them. Germline lookup yields CDR1 SGDLS and CDR2 YYNGEE. The CDR3 region is CASSVSGQGNTGELFF. The CDR3 DNA reads as TGTGCCAGCAGCGTATCCGGCCAGGGGAACACCGGGGAGCTGTTTTTT.

This chain links TRBV5-1 with TRBJ2-1, with TRBD2 identical over 7 bases. The CDR3 has 20 residues. V was clipped by 0 bases and J by 0 bases; unmatched bases: 15. Germline V CDR1 and CDR2: SGHRS, YFSETQ. CDR3 bases: TGCGCCAGCAGCTTGGCTTTTCGTTCGGGCGGGGGAAGCTCCTACAATGAGCAGTTCTTC. Its translation: CASSLAFRSGGGSSYNEQFF.

The chain is built from TRBV5-6 and TRBJ1-1; the match to TRBD1 covers 8 bases. Germline CDR1 and CDR2: SGHDT and YYEEEE. V shed 4 bases, J shed 4 bases, and the junction held 6 bases outside the gene matches. The CDR3 loop spans 14 amino acids. The CDR3 loop is CASSRGQGATEAFF. CDR3 DNA sequence: TGTGCCAGCAGCCGAGGACAGGGTGCCACTGAAGCTTTCTTT.

The chain carries TRBV28 and TRBJ1-2; 7 bases match TRBD1. The germline gives CDR1 MDHEN, CDR2 SYDVKM. V dropped 5 bases and J dropped 4; count of bases not matched to a gene: 10. The CDR3 loop spans 15 amino acids. CDR3 in DNA: TGTGCCAGCAGTCTATCAGGGGGTGTGGGCTATGGCTACACCTTC. This gives the protein CASSLSGGVGYGYTF.

This chain uses TRBV19 with TRBJ1-1; D remains unclear. The germline gives CDR1 LNHDA, CDR2 SQIVND (reference sequence). Between the trimmed V and J ends, which lost 0 bases and 0 bases, there was a span of 11 bases. This CDR3 has 16 amino acids. CDR3 loop: CASSIDSTALNTEAFF. CDR3 nucleotides: TGTGCCAGTAGTATAGACTCTACCGCCCTGAACACTGAAGCTTTCTTT.

This clone was seen a handful of times. The chain carries TRBV7-2 and TRBJ1-4; D is undetermined. Trimming cost V 5 bases and J 1 base, with 11 bases left between them. In germline, CDR1 is SGHTA, CDR2 FQGNSA. The CDR3 has 15 amino acids. The DNA for the CDR3 is TGTGCCAGCAGCCCCACGGGGTTAACTAATGAAAAACTGTTTTTT. This sequence encodes CASSPTGLTNEKLFF.

The CDR3 sequence is CASSESSGSPSTDTQYF. As DNA, the CDR3 is TGTGCCAGCAGTGAATCTAGCGGGAGTCCTAGCACAGATACGCAGTATTTT. This chain connects TRBV6-1 to TRBJ2-3, with 10 bases that match TRBD2. Germline V gene sequence: CDR1 MNHNS, CDR2 SASEGT. The V gene end was trimmed by 2 bases and the J gene end by 0 bases; junction bases not matched to a gene: 5. This CDR3 is 17 amino acids long.

V and J are TRBV18 and TRBJ1-5; no firm D call. Per germline, CDR1 KGHSH and CDR2 LQKENI. Trimming took off 6 bases at V and 3 bases at J, with 6 bases between the two ends. The CDR3 runs 12 residues. CDR3 DNA: TGTGCCAGCTCCCTTTACAATCAGCCCCAGCATTTT. It codes for CASSLYNQPQHF.

This chain uses TRBV7-2 with TRBJ2-7; TRBD1 matches 11 bases. Looked up from germline, CDR1 is SGHTA and CDR2 is FQGNSA. This CDR3 has 14 amino acids. With 7 bases clipped from V and 1 base from J, the junction kept 3 bases outside the gene matches. CDR3 loop: CASMRDRGSYEQYF. The CDR3 DNA follows: TGTGCCAGCATGCGGGACAGGGGGTCCTACGAGCAGTACTTC.

This chain joins TRBV3-1 (or the pseudogene TRBV3-2) and TRBJ2-1; TRBD2 might be the D (5 bases). V lost 0 bases to trimming and J lost 4 bases, with 10 bases between them. The CDR3 contains 15 residues. CDR1 LGHDT and CDR2 YNNKEL come from the germline V gene (reference sequence). This chain's CDR3 is CASSQDRTPYNEQFF. The CDR3 DNA is TGTGCCAGCAGCCAAGATAGGACTCCATACAATGAGCAGTTCTTC.

The chain recombines TRBV10-3 with TRBJ1-1, with 8 nucleotides matching TRBD1. Germline V gene lookup returns CDR1 ENHRY and CDR2 SYGVKD. CDR3 size: 16 residues. The trim removed 5 bases at V and 5 bases at J, leaving 13 bases unmatched. Here the CDR3 DNA reads TGTGCCATCAGTCCGACATCAGGGGGCTCGGGGACTGAAGCTTTCTTT. This gives the protein CAISPTSGGSGTEAFF.

The chain is built from TRBV11-2 and TRBJ2-7, with TRBD2 as a possible D gene (6 bases). This CDR3 is built from 13 residues. V was clipped by 5 bases and J by 6 bases, with 14 bases between them. Looked up from germline, CDR1 is SGHAT and CDR2 is FQNNGV. The CDR3 here is CASSAGLALEQYF. The CDR3 DNA sequence: TGTGCCAGCAGCGCGGGACTGGCACTCGAGCAGTACTTC.